This T cell receptor (beta chain) was profiled in a study of blood T cells in healthy people across ages. Findings and limits, study-wide: It was held that diversity estimates obtained from one million T cells represented underestimates.

Notes on this clonotype: Its antigen is not identified.

This CDR3 spans 21 amino acids. The germline CDR1 and CDR2 sequences are DFQATT and SNEGSKA (reference sequence). V was shortened by 2 bases and J by 0 bases, with 29 bases between the two germline ends. Peripheral blood from each donor was collected in a volume of 8.5 to 10 milliliters. A second 7 to 11 cycle PCR used barcoded and J-beta primers. TCRdb itself ran the 5' RACE reads through MiXCR, one entry per CDR3 protein. This table holds hundreds of thousands of distinct CDR3 sequences, around 49% found once. This receptor was obtained from a woman aged 60-75 years in good health. The chain recombines TRBV20-1 with TRBJ2-1, with D tentatively TRBD1 or TRBD2 (6 bases each). The sequenced sample was blood. CDR3 nucleotide sequence: TGCAGTGCTAGATCCCGACCGGGCCGCTTAGACGGAGGGGGCTCCTACAATGAGCAGTTCTTC. Amino acid sequence: CSARSRPGRLDGGGSYNEQFF.